A single sample is the source of the 18 T cell receptor beta chains below, sequenced in a study of CD8+ T cells in alopecia areata. Following extraction, RNA underwent reverse transcription to cDNA, which served as the sequencing template. Here immunoSEQ multiplex PCR was the method, and the copy in TCRdb shows in-frame clones only, minus some. The data show 130,000 to 150,000 clones, approximately 60% seen once. The sample taken for sequencing was CD8+ T cells sorted from blood. The receptors were sampled from a human donor in good health.

This clone was detected a few times. The same CDR3 also results from other DNA sequences found in this sample. The rearrangement joins TRBV5-1 to TRBJ2-7, with D unclear. Trimming stripped 2 bases from V and 2 bases from J, with 8 bases between. The CDR3 totals 13 residues. CDR1 and CDR2 from the germline V gene are SGHRS and YFSETQ. In nucleotides, the CDR3 is TGCGCCAGCAGCTTAGGGTCGGCCTACGAGCAGTACTTC. This sequence encodes CASSLGSAYEQYF.

This clone was observed a few times. The chain couples TRBV10-2 to TRBJ2-7; D ambiguous. CDR3 length: 13 residues. Germline CDR1 reads WSHSY; CDR2 reads SAAADI. Trimming pared 6 bases from V and 0 bases from J, leaving 9 bases between. The CDR3 reads CASRSPFSYEQYF. The CDR3 region has the DNA TGCGCCAGCAGAAGCCCCTTCTCCTACGAGCAGTACTTC.

The V gene is TRBV28, the J gene TRBJ1-5, with D possibly TRBD1 on 5 matching bases. V was shortened by 3 bases and J by 3 bases, with 15 bases between the two germline ends. The CDR3 length is 16 residues. Germline-derived CDR1 and CDR2 are MDHEN and SYDVKM. CDR3 in amino acids: CASSLVLQGYNQPQHF. The CDR3 DNA follows: TGTGCCAGCAGTTTGGTACTCCAGGGATACAATCAGCCCCAGCATTTT.

V and J are TRBV6-5 and TRBJ2-7; D may be TRBD1 (5 bases). The CDR3 has 14 amino acids. With 2 bases removed from V and 2 bases from J, the gap between germline ends came to 10 bases. Germline V gives CDR1 MNHEY, CDR2 SVGAGI. Here the CDR3 DNA reads TGTGCCAGCAGTTACACCACAGGAACCTACGAGCAGTACTTC. It yields the protein CASSYTTGTYEQYF.

The chain has TRBV29-1 and TRBJ1-2; 7 nucleotides agree with TRBD1. The CDR3 has 15 amino acids. In germline, CDR1 is SQVTM, CDR2 ANQGSEA. Unmatched junction bases numbered 10, after V lost 6 bases and J lost 0 bases. CDR3 protein: CSVTDREVANYGYTF. CDR3 nucleotides: TGCAGCGTCACAGACAGGGAGGTCGCTAACTATGGCTACACCTTC.

The V and J genes are TRBV9 and TRBJ2-2; no clear D gene. This CDR3 contains 14 residues. Germline V gene data show CDR1 as SGDLS and CDR2 as YYNGEE. V was pared by 2 bases and J by 5 bases, with 10 bases between. Here the CDR3 DNA reads TGTGCCAGCAGCGTGGCCGGGCCGACCGGGGAGCTGTTTTTT. Translated: CASSVAGPTGELFF. Variable domain in full (rest from reference TRBV9 and TRBJ2-2): DSGVTQTPKHLITATGQRVTLRCSPRSGDLSVYWYQQSLDQGLQFLIQYYNGEERAKGNILERFSAQQFPDLHSELNLSSLELGDSALYFCASSVAGPTGELFFGEGSRLTVL.

This clone turned up a few times. The rearrangement joins TRBV28 to TRBJ2-7; D is ambiguous. Germline CDR1 MDHEN, CDR2 SYDVKM. This CDR3 region has 12 residues. V lost 2 bases and J lost 5, with 7 bases in between. The CDR3 bases are TGTGCCAGCAGTTTAAGTCGGAACGAGCAGTACTTC. Protein product: CASSLSRNEQYF.

This sequence joins TRBV7-7 and TRBJ2-3; 7 positions agree with TRBD2. From germline, CDR1 is SSHAT and CDR2 FNYEAQ (reference sequence). This CDR3 contains 14 residues. The CDR3 DNA follows: TGTGCTAGCTCCTTGGGAGGGCCGCTAGATACGCAGTATTTT. As protein: CASSLGGPLDTQYF.

This chain links TRBV7-9 with TRBJ2-7, with TRBD1 identical over 8 bases. J was trimmed by 5 bases and V by 5 bases; bases with no gene match: 8. The CDR3 length is 14 residues. The germline gives CDR1 SEHNR, CDR2 FQNEAQ (reference sequence). The CDR3 nucleotides are TGTGCCAGCAGCCAACGACAGGGGCGCAACGAGCAGTACTTC. This encodes CASSQRQGRNEQYF. Supplemented by reference TRBV7-9 and TRBJ2-7, the full variable domain reads DTGVSQNPRHKITKRGQNVTFRCDPISEHNRLYWYRQTLGQGPEFLTYFQNEAQLEKSRLLSDRFSAERPKGSFSTLEIQRTEQGDSAMYLCASSQRQGRNEQYFGPGTRLTVT.

The chain carries TRBV9 and TRBJ2-7, with 9 positions matching TRBD2. There are 16 residues in the CDR3. Germline CDR1 reads SGDLS; CDR2 reads YYNGEE. After removal of 0 bases from V and 1 base from J, the junction contained 5 bases not matched to a gene. CDR3 nucleotides: TGTGCCAGCAGCGTAGGGTCACTAGCGGGTTCCTACGAGCAGTACTTC. Translated, it gives CASSVGSLAGSYEQYF.

The gene calls are TRBV4-1 and TRBJ2-2, with D unresolved. Looked up from germline, CDR1 is MGHRA and CDR2 is YSYEKL. V shed 4 bases and J shed 5 bases, with 8 bases lying between them. The CDR3 runs 13 residues. The CDR3 loop is CASSPGLTGELFF. In DNA, the CDR3 is TGCGCCAGCAGCCCCGGTCTGACCGGGGAGCTGTTTTTT.

The chain recombines TRBV19 with TRBJ2-3, with 9 positions matching TRBD2. Germline assignment: CDR1 LNHDA and CDR2 SQIVND (reference sequence). This CDR3 comprises 16 residues. Trimming cost V 0 bases and J 5 bases; bases outside gene matches: 6. The CDR3 DNA reads TGTGCCAGTAGTATAGATGGGACTAGCTTTGAAGATACGCAGTATTTT. Its translation: CASSIDGTSFEDTQYF.

This clone was seen a handful of times. The rearrangement uses TRBV7-8 and TRBJ1-2, with 9 bases matching TRBD1. This CDR3 comprises 15 residues. V lost 2 bases, J lost 2 bases, and 3 bases stayed unmatched. The germline V gene has CDR1 SGHVS and CDR2 FQNEAQ. The CDR3 DNA reads TGTGCCAGCAGCTTACCCGGGACAGGGAACTATGGCTACACCTTC. Encoded protein: CASSLPGTGNYGYTF.

The rearrangement links TRBV6-5 to TRBJ2-1, with 11 bases matching TRBD1. The germline V gene encodes CDR1 MNHEY and CDR2 SVGAGI. CDR3 length equals 14 residues. V dropped 6 bases and J dropped 6; count of bases not matched to a gene: 4. The CDR3 spells CASSLGTGGNEQFF. The CDR3 DNA sequence: TGTGCCAGCAGCCTCGGGACAGGGGGCAATGAGCAGTTCTTC.

This clone was found a few times. The rearrangement links TRBV29-1 to TRBJ2-7; D perhaps matches TRBD1 (6 bases). Germline assignment: CDR1 SQVTM and CDR2 ANQGSEA. Deletions cut 0 bases from V and 0 bases from J, with 12 bases between. This CDR3 comprises 15 residues. The CDR3 protein is CSVEDPRGISYEQYF. CDR3 nucleotide sequence: TGCAGCGTTGAAGATCCCAGGGGAATCTCCTACGAGCAGTACTTC.

CDR3 bases: TGCAGCGTTGACGGTTCTAGTCGCCAGCGCAATGAGCAGTTCTTC. Its translation is CSVDGSSRQRNEQFF. The rearrangement links TRBV29-1 to TRBJ2-1; D is unclear. The germline V and J ends were trimmed by 3 bases and 6 bases, with 18 bases remaining between them. Germline CDR1 and CDR2: SQVTM and ANQGSEA. The CDR3 has 15 residues.

The chain links TRBV29-1 to TRBJ1-1, with TRBD1 matching 7 bases. The CDR3 has 12 amino acids. Germline lookup yields CDR1 SQVTM and CDR2 ANQGSEA. In DNA form, the CDR3 reads TGCAGTTCGACAGGGAAGAACACTGAAGCTTTCTTT. Amino acid sequence: CSSTGKNTEAFF.

This clone has only one observation. The rearrangement links TRBV7-9 to TRBJ2-7; weak D call: TRBD2 (5 bases). Germline values: CDR1 SEHNR, CDR2 FQNEAQ (reference sequence). The CDR3 loop spans 12 amino acids. V was trimmed by 4 bases and J by 7 bases, leaving 11 bases between them. The CDR3 sequence is CASSYAGVEQYF. CDR3 DNA: TGTGCCAGCAGCTACGCCGGGGTTGAGCAGTACTTC.